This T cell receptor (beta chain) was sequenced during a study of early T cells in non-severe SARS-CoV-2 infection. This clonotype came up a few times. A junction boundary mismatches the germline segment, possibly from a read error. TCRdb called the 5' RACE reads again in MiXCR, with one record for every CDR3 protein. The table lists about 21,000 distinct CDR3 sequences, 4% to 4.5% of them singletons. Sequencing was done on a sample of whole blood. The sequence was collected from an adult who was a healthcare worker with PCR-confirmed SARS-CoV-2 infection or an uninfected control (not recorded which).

The CDR3 region has the DNA TGTGCGAGCAGTTCCGACAGGGGTAGCAATCAGCCCCAGCATTTT. Translation: CASSSDRGSNQPQHF. This chain links TRBV6-5 with TRBJ1-5; 8 nucleotides align to TRBD1. CDR3 size: 15 residues. Per germline, CDR1 MNHEY and CDR2 SVGAGI.